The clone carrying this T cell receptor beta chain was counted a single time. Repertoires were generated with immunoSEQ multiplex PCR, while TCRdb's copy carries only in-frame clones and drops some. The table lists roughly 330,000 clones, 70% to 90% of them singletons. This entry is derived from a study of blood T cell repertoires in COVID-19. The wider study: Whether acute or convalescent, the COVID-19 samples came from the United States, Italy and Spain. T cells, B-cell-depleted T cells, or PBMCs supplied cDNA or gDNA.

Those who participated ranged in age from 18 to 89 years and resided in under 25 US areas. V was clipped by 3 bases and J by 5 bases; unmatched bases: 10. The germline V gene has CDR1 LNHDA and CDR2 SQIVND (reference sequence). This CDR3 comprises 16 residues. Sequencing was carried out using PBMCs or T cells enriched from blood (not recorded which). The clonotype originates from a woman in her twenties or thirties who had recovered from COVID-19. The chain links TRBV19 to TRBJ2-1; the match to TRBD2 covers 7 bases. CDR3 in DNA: TGTGCCAGTAGTATTCCTGCGGGGGTTGCAGACAATGAGCAGTTCTTC. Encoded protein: CASSIPAGVADNEQFF.